The 30 T cell receptor beta chains in this list originate from one sample, sequenced in a study of cytomegalovirus exposure and HLA in healthy donors. The PCR made use of 60 Vbeta and 13 Jbeta primers. Sequencing was performed with immunoSEQ multiplex PCR; in TCRdb, only in-frame clones are kept and a portion is missing. Here the sample spans over 150,000 clones, about 69% being singletons. Sample: PBMCs. The receptor source for this set is a male donor in good health and CMV-seronegative.

This clone was seen a single time. V gene TRBV7-2 combines with J gene TRBJ1-6; maybe TRBD1 (6 bases). V gave up 2 bases and J gave up 7 bases, with 12 bases separating them. The germline V gene encodes CDR1 SGHTA and CDR2 FQGNSA. This CDR3 has 15 amino acids. CDR3 protein: CASSLNRRGNSPLHF. The CDR3 DNA follows: TGTGCCAGCAGCTTAAATCGCAGGGGAAATTCACCCCTCCACTTT.

The CDR3 DNA reads as TGTGCCAGCAGCCCGGACAGGACGTATGGCTACACCTTC. Residues: CASSPDRTYGYTF. The chain combines TRBV11-2 with TRBJ1-2; 7 bases agree with TRBD1. CDR3 size: 13 residues. Unmatched junction bases numbered 5, after V lost 5 bases and J lost 5 bases. Germline CDR1 SGHAT, CDR2 FQNNGV.

The chain links TRBV19 to TRBJ1-2, with 10 bases fitting TRBD1. In germline, CDR1 is LNHDA, CDR2 SQIVND (reference sequence). J was trimmed by 5 bases and V by 4 bases; bases with no gene match: 16. The length of the CDR3 is 18 residues. The CDR3 region has the DNA TGTGCCAGTAGTAACCGCGGGGACAGGGGCGTCTTGTGGTATGGCTACACCTTC. Translation gives CASSNRGDRGVLWYGYTF.

The rearrangement links TRBV6-5 to TRBJ2-1; D is undetermined. V lost 5 bases and J 6 bases, leaving 5 bases between the germline ends. Germline lookup yields CDR1 MNHEY and CDR2 SVGAGI. This CDR3 region has 11 residues. The chain's CDR3 is CASSNGNEQFF. The CDR3, as DNA: TGTGCCAGCAGTAACGGCAATGAGCAGTTCTTC.

This clone was observed a single time. The rearrangement uses TRBV5-4 and TRBJ2-1; D not certain. CDR3 length equals 13 residues. V lost 8 bases, J lost 6 bases, and 15 bases lay in between. Germline V gene sequence: CDR1 SGHNT, CDR2 YYREEE (reference sequence). CDR3: CASQDQGTNEQFF. The DNA for the CDR3 is TGTGCCAGTCAGGATCAAGGCACCAATGAGCAGTTCTTC. Combining the CDR3 with reference TRBV5-4 and TRBJ2-1 gives the whole variable domain ETGVTQSPTHLIKTRGQQVTLRCSSQSGHNTVSWYQQALGQGPQFIFQYYREEENGRGNFPPRFSGLQFPNYSSELNVNALELDDSALYLCASQDQGTNEQFFGPGTRLTVL.

V usage is TRBV28 and J usage is TRBJ2-7, with a weak D call TRBD2 (6 bases). V lost 7 bases and J lost 0, with 13 bases in between. The CDR3 contains 14 residues. Looked up from germline, CDR1 is MDHEN and CDR2 is SYDVKM. The CDR3 bases are TGTGCCAGCACTCCGGGTAGCGGCTCCTACGAGCAGTACTTC. Protein product: CASTPGSGSYEQYF.

J is TRBJ1-5 and V is TRBV6-6; 8 bases fit TRBD1. Trimming at V came to 4 bases and at J to 6 bases, leaving 8 bases not matched to a gene. Germline CDR1 MNHNY, CDR2 SVGAGI (reference sequence). This CDR3 contains 15 residues. CDR3 region: CASSSEQGGSQPQHF. CDR3 nucleotide sequence: TGTGCCAGCAGTTCAGAACAGGGGGGGAGTCAGCCCCAGCATTTT.

Details on this clone: One end of the junction does not line up with germline, which may come from a read error. The chain combines TRBV4-1 with TRBJ1-6, with a possible D match to TRBD1 (6 bases). CDR1 is MGHRA, CDR2 YSYEKL, per germline. The CDR3 covers 14 residues. In nucleotides, the CDR3 is TGTGCCAGCAGCCAAGATCAGGGGAATTCACCCCTCCACTTT. It encodes CASSQDQGNSPLHF.

This CDR3 is CASSSFYEQYF. The CDR3 region has the DNA TGTGCCAGCAGTTCCTTCTACGAGCAGTACTTC. The chain has TRBV7-2 and TRBJ2-7; D remains unclear. This CDR3 comprises 11 residues. Trimming shortened V by 6 bases and J by 3 bases, and 6 bases separated the two germline ends. Looked up from germline, CDR1 is SGHTA and CDR2 is FQGNSA. The full variable domain, with the rest looked up from reference TRBV7-2 and TRBJ2-7, is GAGVSQSPSNKVTEKGKDVELRCDPISGHTALYWYRQSLGQGLEFLIYFQGNSAPDKSGLPSDRFSAERTGGSVSTLTIQRTQQEDSAVYLCASSSFYEQYFGPGTRLTVT.

This clone was found a few times. The chain has TRBV9 and TRBJ2-1; TRBD2 agrees at 10 bases. Trimming cost V 7 bases and J 1 base; bases outside gene matches: 5. The CDR3 has 15 amino acids. Germline CDR1 is SGDLS and CDR2 is YYNGEE. DNA for the CDR3: TGTGCCAGCGCCGAAGCGGGAGGGTCCTACAATGAGCAGTTCTTC. Translating gives CASAEAGGSYNEQFF. The full variable domain, with the rest looked up from reference TRBV9 and TRBJ2-1, is DSGVTQTPKHLITATGQRVTLRCSPRSGDLSVYWYQQSLDQGLQFLIQYYNGEERAKGNILERFSAQQFPDLHSELNLSSLELGDSALYFCASAEAGGSYNEQFFGPGTRLTVL.

This clone was recorded only once. The same CDR3 also results from other DNA sequences found in this sample. V gene TRBV30 combines with J gene TRBJ1-2, with D unclear. CDR1 GTSNPN and CDR2 SVGIG come from the germline V gene (reference sequence). The CDR3 covers 11 residues. V lost 0 bases, J lost 4 bases, and 3 bases lay in between. The CDR3 DNA follows: TGTGCCTGGAGTGTGAGCTATGGCTACACCTTC. It specifies CAWSVSYGYTF.

This clone was detected a few times. The limits of the CDR3 on the DNA are not certain, so only TCRdb's listed CDR3 is given. The V and J genes are TRBV28 and TRBJ1-2; the table names TRBD1, a call not compared with the DNA. With termini counted, the CDR3 has 17 amino acids. Germline CDR1 is MDHEN and CDR2 is SYDVKM. The CDR3 protein is CASSSSDSEGALYGYTF.

The sample holds one count of this clone. This rearrangement joins TRBV10-2 to TRBJ1-4, with D possibly matching TRBD1 (5 bases). Germline CDR1 is WSHSY and CDR2 is SAAADI. CDR3 length: 15 residues. V lost 4 bases and J lost 3, with 12 bases in between. The CDR3 protein is CASSVQGIPNEKLFF. CDR3 coding DNA: TGCGCCAGCAGTGTTCAGGGTATCCCTAATGAAAAACTGTTTTTT.

The table lists this clone with a few counts. CDR3 in DNA: TGTGCCTGGAGCCCTGGCGGGAGTCAAGATACGCAGTATTTT. Its protein is CAWSPGGSQDTQYF. This sequence joins TRBV30 and TRBJ2-3; 7 bases are shared with TRBD2. The CDR3 is 14 amino acids. J was trimmed by 5 bases and V by 3 bases; bases with no gene match: 8. Germline lookup yields CDR1 GTSNPN and CDR2 SVGIG (reference sequence). The variable domain in full, completed from reference TRBV30 and TRBJ2-3, reads SQTIHQWPATLVQPVGSPLSLECTVEGTSNPNLYWYRQAAGRGLQLLFYSVGIGQISSEVPQNLSASRPQDRQFILSSKKLLLSDSGFYLCAWSPGGSQDTQYFGPGTRLTVL.

This clone was counted once. The chain joins TRBV4-1 to TRBJ2-7; 7 positions match TRBD2. The CDR3 runs to 16 residues. The germline V gene has CDR1 MGHRA and CDR2 YSYEKL. Germline trimming cut 4 bases from V and 2 bases from J; bases unmatched to any gene: 11. DNA for the CDR3: TGCGCCAGCAGCCCCCTAGAAGGCGGGGGACCCTACGAGCAGTACTTC. Encoded protein: CASSPLEGGGPYEQYF.

This clone was detected once. The chain combines TRBV18 with TRBJ2-2; the match to TRBD1 covers 8 bases. The germline V gene has CDR1 KGHSH and CDR2 LQKENI. The CDR3 extends over 16 amino acids. The ends lost 3 bases at V and 4 bases at J; junction bases unmatched: 7. The CDR3 coding sequence is TGTGCCAGCTCACCCGGACAGGGCATGGGCACCGGGGAGCTGTTTTTT. Amino acids: CASSPGQGMGTGELFF.

This clone has only one observation. The J gene is TRBJ2-1, the V gene TRBV19; the match to TRBD1 covers 9 bases. The V segment lost 5 bases and the J segment 4 bases; nucleotides outside the gene matches: 3. CDR1 is LNHDA, CDR2 SQIVND, per germline (reference sequence). The CDR3 runs 14 residues. In DNA, the CDR3 is TGTGCCAGTAGTTCCGGGACAGGGTACAATGAGCAGTTCTTC. Encoded protein: CASSSGTGYNEQFF.

The rearrangement links TRBV1 to TRBJ2-3; the table gives TRBD2 as D, unverified against the DNA. TRBV1 is tagged as a pseudogene. The CDR3 loop spans 18 amino acids. CDR3 residues: CTSSRSGGLAGAEDTQYF. The CDR3 nucleotides read TGCACCAGCAGCCGCTCCGGCGGACTAGCGGGGGCCGAGGATACGCAGTATTTT.

The chain employs TRBV30 and TRBJ1-1; 12 nucleotides align to TRBD1. J lost 6 bases, V lost 0 bases, and 5 bases had no gene match. There are 15 residues in the CDR3. The V gene's germline CDR1 is GTSNPN and CDR2 SVGIG (reference sequence). CDR3: CAWSVWDRGLSEAFF. The CDR3 coding sequence is TGTGCCTGGAGTGTCTGGGACAGGGGGCTTTCTGAAGCTTTCTTT. The full variable domain, rest sourced from reference TRBV30 and TRBJ1-1, is SQTIHQWPATLVQPVGSPLSLECTVEGTSNPNLYWYRQAAGRGLQLLFYSVGIGQISSEVPQNLSASRPQDRQFILSSKKLLLSDSGFYLCAWSVWDRGLSEAFFGQGTRLTVV.

The rearrangement uses TRBV19 and TRBJ2-7; D perhaps matches TRBD2 (6 bases). The CDR3 runs 15 residues. CDR1 and CDR2 (germline): LNHDA, SQIVND (reference sequence). Between the trimmed V and J ends, which lost 3 bases and 0 bases, there was a span of 12 bases. The CDR3: CASSIGGESSYEQYF. The DNA of the CDR3 is TGTGCCAGTAGTATTGGAGGGGAGAGCTCCTACGAGCAGTACTTC.

The V and J genes are TRBV14 and TRBJ1-1; D ambiguous. Between the trimmed V and J ends, which lost 3 bases and 5 bases, there was a span of 7 bases. CDR1 is SGHDN, CDR2 FVKESK, per germline. The CDR3 totals 12 residues. CDR3 residues: CASSQLITEAFF. The CDR3 DNA follows: TGTGCCAGCAGCCAGTTAATAACTGAAGCTTTCTTT.

This chain joins TRBV11-3 and TRBJ2-3, with unresolved D. The CDR3 runs to 12 residues. Trimming stripped 4 bases from V and 6 bases from J, with 8 bases between. CDR1 and CDR2 (germline): SGHNT, YENEEA. The chain's CDR3 is CASSSIADTQYF. CDR3 DNA sequence: TGTGCCAGCAGCTCGATTGCGGATACGCAGTATTTT.

V and J are TRBV6-5 and TRBJ1-5, with 8 nucleotides matching TRBD1. Germline V gives CDR1 MNHEY, CDR2 SVGAGI. Germline trimming cut 6 bases from V and 0 bases from J; bases unmatched to any gene: 4. The CDR3 has 15 residues. The chain's CDR3 is CASRRDRYSNQPQHF. DNA for the CDR3: TGTGCCAGCAGAAGGGACAGGTATAGCAATCAGCCCCAGCATTTT.

The chain carries TRBV6-6 and TRBJ2-3, with a tentative D call TRBD2 (6 bases). The length of the CDR3 is 14 residues. The germline CDR1 and CDR2 sequences are MNHNY and SVGAGI (reference sequence). Deletions cut 8 bases from V and 1 base from J, with 13 bases between. This CDR3 is CASCTGGGTDTQYF. In DNA form, the CDR3 reads TGTGCCAGCTGCACCGGCGGGGGCACAGATACGCAGTATTTT.

This chain uses TRBV5-1 with TRBJ1-3; 12 bases are a match to TRBD1. The germline V gene encodes CDR1 SGHRS and CDR2 YFSETQ. The CDR3 spans 19 residues. J gave up 1 base and V 0 bases, and 8 bases lay outside the gene matches. CDR3: CASSLARGGQGASGNTIYF. In DNA form, the CDR3 reads TGCGCCAGCAGCTTGGCCAGAGGGGGACAGGGGGCTTCTGGAAACACCATATATTTT.

The genes are TRBV7-9 and TRBJ1-5; 12 bases fit TRBD1. Looked up from germline, CDR1 is SEHNR and CDR2 is FQNEAQ (reference sequence). CDR3 length: 16 amino acids. V shed 2 bases, J shed 7 bases, and the junction held 6 bases outside the gene matches. The CDR3 is CASSLSGTGGLQPQHF. In DNA, the CDR3 is TGTGCCAGCAGCTTAAGTGGGACAGGGGGCCTGCAGCCCCAGCATTTT.

The rearrangement joins TRBV28 to TRBJ2-5; perhaps TRBD2 as D (6 bases). The CDR3 length is 14 residues. V lost 2 bases and J 2 bases, leaving 9 bases between the germline ends. Germline CDR1 MDHEN, CDR2 SYDVKM. The CDR3, as DNA: TGTGCCAGCAGTTTAAGGGGACTTCAAGAGACCCAGTACTTC. Translated, it gives CASSLRGLQETQYF. Supplemented by reference TRBV28 and TRBJ2-5, the full variable domain reads DVKVTQSSRYLVKRTGEKVFLECVQDMDHENMFWYRQDPGLGLRLIYFSYDVKMKEKGDIPEGYSVSREKKERFSLILESASTNQTSMYLCASSLRGLQETQYFGPGTRLLVL.

This clone was seen a handful of times. This rearrangement joins TRBV4-1 to TRBJ1-1; D not certain. Germline assignment: CDR1 MGHRA and CDR2 YSYEKL. The CDR3 has 15 residues. V was pared by 4 bases and J by 8 bases, with 20 bases between. Here the CDR3 reads CASSPEVQATREAFF. The CDR3 bases are TGCGCCAGCAGCCCAGAGGTGCAGGCGACCAGAGAAGCTTTCTTT.

The V and J genes are TRBV28 and TRBJ1-2; 7 bases map to TRBD1. CDR1 and CDR2 from the germline V gene are MDHEN and SYDVKM. This CDR3 has 13 amino acids. The junction had 3 bases not matched to a gene; V was cut back by 4 bases and J by 4 bases. The CDR3 reads CASSWGQSYGYTF. CDR3 in DNA: TGTGCCAGCAGTTGGGGACAGAGCTATGGCTACACCTTC.

The chain joins TRBV29-1 to TRBJ2-4; 9 bases match TRBD1. The CDR3 runs 12 residues. CDR1 is SQVTM, CDR2 ANQGSEA, per germline. The V segment lost 3 bases and the J segment 9 bases; nucleotides outside the gene matches: 3. The CDR3 here is CSVEMGQGIQYF. The CDR3 nucleotides read TGCAGCGTTGAGATGGGACAGGGCATTCAGTACTTC.